The 26 T cell receptor beta chains presented below share a single source sample, sequenced in a study of a mutant IDH1 vaccine in newly diagnosed glioma (dated by TCRdb to about 2021). Library preparation employed the immunoSEQ multiplex PCR assay. TCRdb retrieved this table from immuneACCESS and kept in-frame rearrangements only. Not all clones are present; in checked studies, unresolved V genes account for under half, and no reason is known for the remainder. This sample lists tens of thousands of clones; roughly 86% were detected once. Around 14% of the sample goes to the ten largest clones. The label giving this sample's time point can be read as: week 23, last vaccination. A 20-mer mutant IDH1 peptide at 300 micrograms in Montanide made up each vaccine dose, which was injected subcutaneously together with topical imiquimod. The antigens for these receptors are not known. Sequenced material: PBMCs, taken from a glioma patient whose treatment included an IDH1 peptide vaccine. The receptors originated from a man aged 30 to 39 with glioma.

The V and J genes are TRBV27 and TRBJ1-5, with D tentatively TRBD1 (5 bases). The V end was cut by 10 bases, the J end by 5 bases, with 21 bases between. The CDR3 is 15 amino acids. Germline values: CDR1 MNHEY, CDR2 SMNVEV (reference sequence). This chain's CDR3 is CATRIQGVGYQPQHF. CDR3 nucleotide sequence: TGTGCCACCCGAATCCAGGGAGTTGGGTATCAGCCCCAGCATTTT.

In its sample, this clone was seen once. The chain uses TRBV2 and TRBJ2-7; tentative D call: TRBD2 (7 bases). The CDR3 extends over 16 amino acids. The germline CDR1 and CDR2 sequences are SNHLY and FYNNEI. Trimming took 3 bases from V and 3 from J, leaving 18 bases between them. The CDR3 reads CASSEVAGAGFYEQYF. Written as DNA, the CDR3 is TGTGCCAGCAGTGAGGTGGCGGGGGCAGGATTCTACGAGCAGTACTTC.

The chain is built from TRBV9 and TRBJ1-2; D ambiguous. Trimming shortened V by 3 bases and J by 3 bases, and 12 bases separated the two germline ends. The CDR3 runs 14 residues. Germline-derived CDR1 and CDR2 are SGDLS and YYNGEE. CDR3 DNA: TGTGCCAGCAGCGAAGGGCAGACCTACTATGGCTACACCTTC. It translates to CASSEGQTYYGYTF.

This chain links TRBV11-2 with TRBJ2-1; 12 positions match TRBD2. The trim removed 5 bases at V and 9 bases at J, leaving 8 bases unmatched. The CDR3 has 15 residues. In germline, CDR1 is SGHAT, CDR2 FQNNGV. This CDR3 reads CASSAPGLAGREQFF. In DNA, the CDR3 is TGTGCCAGCAGCGCCCCGGGACTAGCGGGTCGTGAGCAGTTCTTC. Full variable domain (outside the CDR3, taken from reference TRBV11-2 and TRBJ2-1): EAGVAQSPRYKIIEKRQSVAFWCNPISGHATLYWYQQILGQGPKLLIQFQNNGVVDDSQLPKDRFSAERLKGVDSTLKIQPAKLEDSAVYLCASSAPGLAGREQFFGPGTRLTVL.

The chain combines TRBV2 with TRBJ1-2, with a possible D match to TRBD1 (5 bases). The CDR3 loop spans 12 amino acids. CDR1 and CDR2 (germline): SNHLY, FYNNEI. Deletions cut 7 bases from V and 2 bases from J, with 8 bases between. The CDR3 DNA follows: TGTGCCAGCACGGAGGGGAACTATGGCTACACCTTC. Translating it yields CASTEGNYGYTF.

The genes are TRBV4-1 and TRBJ2-7, with TRBD1 matching over 12 bases. Germline values: CDR1 MGHRA, CDR2 YSYEKL. The CDR3 is made up of 18 amino acids. V trimming: 5 bases; J trimming: 6 bases; junction bases outside the gene matches: 17. CDR3 in amino acids: CASSATGTGGARPAEQYF. The CDR3 region has the DNA TGCGCCAGCAGCGCCACCGGGACAGGGGGCGCGAGACCAGCCGAGCAGTACTTC.

This clone occurred once. This chain connects TRBV10-3 to TRBJ2-7; 9 bases align to TRBD1. Germline-derived CDR1 and CDR2 are ENHRY and SYGVKD. The CDR3 is 14 residues long. V gave up 7 bases and J gave up 6 bases; unmatched junction bases: 10. Here the CDR3 reads CAIMRGQGSVEQYF. As DNA, the CDR3 is TGTGCCATCATGAGAGGACAGGGGTCGGTCGAGCAGTACTTC.

The DNA for the CDR3 is TGTGCCAGTAGTATGACAGCTATAAACTACGAGCAGTACTTC. Protein: CASSMTAINYEQYF. The chain has TRBV19 and TRBJ2-7, with a possible D match to TRBD1 (5 bases). CDR1 and CDR2 from the germline V gene are LNHDA and SQIVND (reference sequence). The CDR3 runs 14 residues. V was cut by 3 bases and J by 3 bases, with 12 bases left in between. Together with reference TRBV19 and TRBJ2-7, the CDR3 gives the full variable domain: DGGITQSPKYLFRKEGQNVTLSCEQNLNHDAMYWYRQDPGQGLRLIYYSQIVNDFQKGDIAEGYSVSREKKESFPLTVTSAQKNPTAFYLCASSMTAINYEQYFGPGTRLTVT.

The rearrangement uses TRBV12-5 and TRBJ1-5, with D maybe TRBD1 (5 bases). CDR1 and CDR2 from the germline V gene are LGHNT and FRNRAP. This CDR3 comprises 17 residues. Trimming removed 2 bases at V and 2 bases at J, with 16 bases between. The CDR3 coding sequence is TGTGCTAGTGGTTTGAAGGGAGGGGACGGGCGCAATCAGCCCCAGCATTTT. This encodes CASGLKGGDGRNQPQHF.

The chain combines TRBV9 with TRBJ2-3; tentatively, D is TRBD2 (6 bases). CDR3 length: 16 amino acids. Trimming took off 4 bases at V and 0 bases at J, with 15 bases between the two ends. Germline assignment: CDR1 SGDLS and CDR2 YYNGEE. CDR3 coding DNA: TGTGCCAGCAGCACCCGGGACTTTCATAGCACAGATACGCAGTATTTT. This translates into CASSTRDFHSTDTQYF.

The V gene is TRBV18, the J gene TRBJ2-3; no clear D. The CDR3 has 11 residues. CDR1 and CDR2 from the germline V gene are KGHSH and LQKENI. Trimming took off 2 bases at V and 3 bases at J, with 0 bases between the two ends. The CDR3 here is CASSPTDTQYF. In DNA, the CDR3 is TGTGCCAGCTCACCAACAGATACGCAGTATTTT.

The chain combines TRBV4-1 with TRBJ2-3; 12 bases fit TRBD2. The CDR3 extends over 17 amino acids. Germline lookup yields CDR1 MGHRA and CDR2 YSYEKL. V shed 4 bases, J shed 0 bases, and the junction held 5 bases outside the gene matches. Here the CDR3 DNA reads TGCGCCAGCAGCCGCTGGGGGACTAGCGGGAGCACAGATACGCAGTATTTT. It yields the protein CASSRWGTSGSTDTQYF.

Only a few counts were recorded for this clone. This specimen includes other DNA sequences encoding the same CDR3. This chain joins TRBV27 and TRBJ2-1; D gene unclear. Germline V gene lookup returns CDR1 MNHEY and CDR2 SMNVEV (reference sequence). Trimming shortened V by 2 bases and J by 4 bases, and 6 bases separated the two germline ends. The CDR3 extends over 13 amino acids. The CDR3 loop reads CASSLGQYNEQFF. The CDR3 region has the DNA TGTGCCAGCAGTTTAGGGCAGTACAATGAGCAGTTCTTC.

This chain links TRBV7-9 with TRBJ2-7, with TRBD2 matching over 12 bases. The V segment lost 2 bases and the J segment 5 bases; nucleotides outside the gene matches: 4. The V gene's germline CDR1 is SEHNR and CDR2 FQNEAQ (reference sequence). The CDR3 runs 15 residues. The CDR3 is CASSLLTSGRNEQYF. In nucleotides, the CDR3 is TGTGCCAGCAGCTTATTAACTAGCGGGAGGAACGAGCAGTACTTC.

The chain carries TRBV18 and TRBJ1-5; a weak D match, TRBD1 (6 bases). The CDR3 spans 15 residues. CDR1 is KGHSH and CDR2 is LQKENI in the germline V gene. Trimming shortened V by 2 bases and J by 2 bases, and 10 bases separated the two germline ends. CDR3 DNA: TGTGCCAGCTCACCAACTGCAGGGGGCAATCAGCCCCAGCATTTT. Encoded protein: CASSPTAGGNQPQHF.

This chain connects TRBV10-3 to TRBJ2-1; D unclear. CDR1 and CDR2 (germline): ENHRY, SYGVKD. V dropped 7 bases and J dropped 7 bases, with 14 bases sitting between them. CDR3 length: 13 amino acids. Here the CDR3 reads CAINGSPGNEQFF. In nucleotides, the CDR3 is TGTGCCATCAACGGCAGTCCTGGAAATGAGCAGTTCTTC.

The gene calls are TRBV4-2 and TRBJ2-5, with 16 positions matching TRBD2. The CDR3 is 15 amino acids. Germline trimming cut 4 bases from V and 5 bases from J; bases unmatched to any gene: 1. CDR1 is LGHNA, CDR2 YNFKEQ, per germline. In DNA form, the CDR3 reads TGTGCCAGCAGCCCGGGACTAGCGGGGGGGGAGACCCAGTACTTC. Translation gives CASSPGLAGGETQYF.

The chain links TRBV2 to TRBJ2-5; a weak D match, TRBD2 (7 bases). Germline values: CDR1 SNHLY, CDR2 FYNNEI. The length of the CDR3 is 15 residues. V was cut by 2 bases and J by 3 bases, with 13 bases left in between. CDR3 in DNA: TGTGCCAGCAGTGAATGGGGGCTAGCGGAAGAGACCCAGTACTTC. Its protein product is CASSEWGLAEETQYF.

This rearrangement joins TRBV7-2 to TRBJ2-3; D remains ambiguous. This CDR3 contains 14 residues. Trimming stripped 1 base from V and 2 bases from J, with 7 bases between. CDR1 is SGHTA, CDR2 FQGNSA, per germline. The CDR3 coding sequence is TGTGCCAGCAGCTTAGGCCAAATCACAGATACGCAGTATTTT. Its translation: CASSLGQITDTQYF.

This chain joins TRBV14 and TRBJ2-2, with D possibly TRBD2 on 6 matching bases. Trimming shortened V by 0 bases and J by 3 bases, and 8 bases separated the two germline ends. CDR1 and CDR2 from the germline V gene are SGHDN and FVKESK. This CDR3 spans 15 amino acids. CDR3 region: CASSQDAGHTGELFF. The DNA of the CDR3 is TGTGCCAGCAGCCAAGATGCGGGGCACACCGGGGAGCTGTTTTTT. The complete variable domain, with remaining parts taken from reference TRBV14 and TRBJ2-2, reads EAGVTQFPSHSVIEKGQTVTLRCDPISGHDNLYWYRRVMGKEIKFLLHFVKESKQDESGMPNNRFLAERTGGTYSTLKVQPAELEDSGVYFCASSQDAGHTGELFFGEGSRLTVL.

The chain couples TRBV5-1 to TRBJ2-1; D is uncertain. The CDR3 covers 15 residues. V gave up 5 bases and J gave up 0 bases, with 12 bases separating them. Looked up from germline, CDR1 is SGHRS and CDR2 is YFSETQ. CDR3 DNA: TGCGCCAGCAGGAGACTGACCAGCTCCTACAATGAGCAGTTCTTC. It codes for CASRRLTSSYNEQFF.

The chain has TRBV6-1 and TRBJ2-2; 11 positions agree with TRBD2. The junction had 2 bases not matched to a gene; V was cut back by 4 bases and J by 1 base. Germline CDR1 is MNHNS and CDR2 is SASEGT. The CDR3 runs to 16 residues. The CDR3, as DNA: TGTGCCAGCAGTGGACTAGCGGGAATGAACACCGGGGAGCTGTTTTTT. As protein: CASSGLAGMNTGELFF.

V usage is TRBV29-1 and J usage is TRBJ2-3; D is ambiguous. V dropped 1 base and J dropped 8 bases, with 16 bases sitting between them. The germline V gene has CDR1 SQVTM and CDR2 ANQGSEA. The CDR3 is made up of 14 amino acids. CDR3 DNA: TGCAGCGTTGAAGGCCCCAGGTCTTTGGGTACGCAGTATTTT. It translates to CSVEGPRSLGTQYF.

This chain connects TRBV7-9 to TRBJ1-5, with D possibly matching TRBD1 (5 bases). V gave up 4 bases and J gave up 7 bases, with 11 bases separating them. Germline loops: CDR1 SEHNR, CDR2 FQNEAQ (reference sequence). CDR3 length: 13 amino acids. CDR3 DNA sequence: TGTGCCAGCAGCTCGGACATCGCCCAGCCCCAGCATTTT. Encoded protein: CASSSDIAQPQHF. The full variable domain, its missing parts supplied by reference TRBV7-9 and TRBJ1-5, is DTGVSQNPRHKITKRGQNVTFRCDPISEHNRLYWYRQTLGQGPEFLTYFQNEAQLEKSRLLSDRFSAERPKGSFSTLEIQRTEQGDSAMYLCASSSDIAQPQHFGDGTRLSIL.

V and J are TRBV18 and TRBJ1-1; D might be TRBD1 (5 bases). The CDR3 loop spans 16 amino acids. Looked up from germline, CDR1 is KGHSH and CDR2 is LQKENI. With 0 bases removed from V and 2 bases from J, the gap between germline ends came to 13 bases. The CDR3 DNA sequence: TGTGCCAGCTCACCACCCTCGGTCAGGGCCAACACTGAAGCTTTCTTT. Protein sequence: CASSPPSVRANTEAFF.

The V gene is TRBV4-2, the J gene TRBJ2-3; 9 nucleotides line up with TRBD2. V dropped 4 bases and J dropped 1; count of bases not matched to a gene: 15. Germline lookup yields CDR1 LGHNA and CDR2 YNFKEQ. The CDR3 has 19 residues. The CDR3 region is CASSPRGGVAGEGTDTQYF. The CDR3 DNA sequence: TGTGCCAGCAGCCCGAGAGGGGGCGTAGCGGGAGAGGGCACAGATACGCAGTATTTT.